This T cell receptor (beta chain) came from a study of blood T cell repertoires in COVID-19. As for the study in general: The analysed material was cDNA or gDNA that came from T cells, B-cell-depleted T cells, or PBMCs.

In germline, CDR1 is KGHSH, CDR2 LQKENI. The J segment lost 2 bases and the V segment lost 3 bases, leaving 9 bases of the junction unmatched. This CDR3 spans 18 amino acids. Participants, about 18 to 95 years old, spanned fewer than 25 US areas. TCRdb's table, derived via immunoSEQ multiplex PCR, lists solely in-frame clones and lacks some. The sample includes about 240,000 clones, around 86% of them seen just once. Sequenced sample: PBMCs or T cells enriched from blood (not recorded which). The chain uses TRBV18 and TRBJ2-1; 11 bases map to TRBD2. The clonotype originates from a woman aged 40 to 50 with acute COVID-19. The CDR3 nucleotides read TGTGCCAGCTCACCCCTTACACTAGCGGGAGTTACCTACAATGAGCAGTTCTTC. Amino acids: CASSPLTLAGVTYNEQFF. Complete variable domain (other parts from reference TRBV18 and TRBJ2-1): NAGVMQNPRHLVRRRGQEARLRCSPMKGHSHVYWYRQLPEEGLKFMVYLQKENIIDESGMPKERFSAEFPKEGPSILRIQQVVRGDSAAYFCASSPLTLAGVTYNEQFFGPGTRLTVL.